This T cell receptor (beta chain) derives from a study of CD8+ T cells in alopecia areata. Study in general: Tofacitinib lasted 6 to 18 months, then 6 months off drug. General study points: Possibly as an HLA-related effect, TCR sharing across patients appeared less clear than in mice.

Trimming removed 6 bases from V and 9 bases from J; junction bases left unmatched: 9. CDR1 is MNHEY and CDR2 is SVGAGI in the germline V gene. This CDR3 has 13 residues. On this clone itself: What it binds is not known.

Following extraction, RNA underwent reverse transcription to cDNA, which served as the sequencing template. TCRdb keeps only in-frame clones here, not all; method: immunoSEQ multiplex PCR. Counted here are over 250,000 clones, 45% to 70% occurring once; the ten biggest clones make up 0.93%. Treatment denoted: oral pan-JAK inhibitor, 5-10 mg twice daily. Collected material from alopecia areata patients comprised lesional scalp punch biopsies and peripheral blood. The chain couples TRBV6-5 to TRBJ1-1; 8 positions agree with TRBD1. The sample in question was CD4+ T cells sorted from blood, obtained at roughly week 53, from a patient treated with tofacitinib. This clonotype was sampled from a human donor with alopecia areata. The CDR3 region is CASSAGTGRKAFF. Here the CDR3 DNA reads TGTGCCAGCAGCGCAGGGACAGGTCGAAAAGCTTTCTTT.